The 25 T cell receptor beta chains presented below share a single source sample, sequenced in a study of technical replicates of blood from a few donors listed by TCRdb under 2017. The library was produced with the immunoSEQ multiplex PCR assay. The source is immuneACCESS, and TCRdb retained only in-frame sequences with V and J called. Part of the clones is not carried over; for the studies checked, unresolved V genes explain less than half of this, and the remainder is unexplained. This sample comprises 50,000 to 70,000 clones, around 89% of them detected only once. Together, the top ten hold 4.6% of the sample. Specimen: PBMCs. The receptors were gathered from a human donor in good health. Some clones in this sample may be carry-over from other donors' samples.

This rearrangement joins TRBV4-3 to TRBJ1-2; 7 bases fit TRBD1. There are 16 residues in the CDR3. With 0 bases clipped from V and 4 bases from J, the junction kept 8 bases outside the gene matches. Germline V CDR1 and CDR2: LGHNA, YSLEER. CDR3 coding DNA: TGCGCCAGCAGCCAAGATAGGACAGGTAATGGCTATGGCTACACCTTC. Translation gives CASSQDRTGNGYGYTF.

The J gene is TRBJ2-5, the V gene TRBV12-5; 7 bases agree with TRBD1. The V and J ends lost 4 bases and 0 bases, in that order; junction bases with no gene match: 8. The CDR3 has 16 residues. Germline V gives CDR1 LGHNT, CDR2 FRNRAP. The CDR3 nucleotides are TGTGCTAGTGGTTCTCGGACAGGACCTTACCAAGAGACCCAGTACTTC. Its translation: CASGSRTGPYQETQYF.

CDR3 residues: CASSRGLAGVTEQYF. CDR3 in DNA: TGTGCCAGCAGCCGGGGACTAGCGGGAGTAACCGAGCAGTACTTC. The chain links TRBV14 to TRBJ2-7; 14 bases fit TRBD2. This CDR3 contains 15 residues. V lost 4 bases to trimming and J lost 6 bases; unmatched junction nucleotides: 5. From germline, CDR1 is SGHDN and CDR2 FVKESK.

The CDR3 region has the DNA TGTGCCAGCAGTGATTCTACCTACAATGAGCAGTTCTTC. Protein: CASSDSTYNEQFF. The chain has TRBV2 and TRBJ2-1, with unresolved D. V was shortened by 3 bases and J by 2 bases, with 5 bases between the two germline ends. Germline CDR1 and CDR2: SNHLY and FYNNEI. The CDR3 consists of 13 residues.

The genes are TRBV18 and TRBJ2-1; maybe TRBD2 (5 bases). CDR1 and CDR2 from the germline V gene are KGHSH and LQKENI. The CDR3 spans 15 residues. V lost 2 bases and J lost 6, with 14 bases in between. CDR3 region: CASSPELGVVNEQFF. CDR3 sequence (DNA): TGTGCCAGCTCACCAGAACTGGGAGTCGTCAATGAGCAGTTCTTC.

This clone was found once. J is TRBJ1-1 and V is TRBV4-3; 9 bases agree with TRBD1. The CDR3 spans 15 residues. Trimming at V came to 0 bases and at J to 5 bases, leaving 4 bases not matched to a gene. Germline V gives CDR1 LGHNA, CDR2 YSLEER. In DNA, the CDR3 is TGCGCCAGCAGCCAAGAATACAGGGGGCGGACTGAAGCTTTCTTT. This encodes CASSQEYRGRTEAFF.

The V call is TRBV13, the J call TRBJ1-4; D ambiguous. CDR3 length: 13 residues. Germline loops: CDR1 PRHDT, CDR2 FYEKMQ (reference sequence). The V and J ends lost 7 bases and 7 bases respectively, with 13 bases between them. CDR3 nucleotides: TGTGCCAGCACTGGCTCTCGGGGTGAAAAACTGTTTTTT. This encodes CASTGSRGEKLFF.

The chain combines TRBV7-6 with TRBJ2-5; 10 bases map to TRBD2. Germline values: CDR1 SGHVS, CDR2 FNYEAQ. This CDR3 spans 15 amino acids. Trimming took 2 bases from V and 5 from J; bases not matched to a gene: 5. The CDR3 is CASSLLAGARETQYF. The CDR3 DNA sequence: TGTGCCAGCAGCTTACTAGCGGGGGCTCGGGAGACCCAGTACTTC.

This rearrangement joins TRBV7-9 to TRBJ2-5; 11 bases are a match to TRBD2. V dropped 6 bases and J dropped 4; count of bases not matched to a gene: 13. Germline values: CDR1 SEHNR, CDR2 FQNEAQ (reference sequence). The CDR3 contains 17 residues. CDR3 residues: CASSSGLLAGGRETQYF. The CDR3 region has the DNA TGTGCCAGCAGTTCGGGCCTGCTAGCGGGGGGACGAGAGACCCAGTACTTC.

In DNA, the CDR3 is TGCAGCCCCCAAGACCTGCAGATAACCGGGGAGGAGGTCCGTCTAGGAACCTACGAGCAGTACTTC. Amino acid sequence: CSPQDLQITGEEVRLGTYEQYF. The chain combines TRBV29-1 with TRBJ2-7; a possible D gene is TRBD2 (6 bases). The CDR3 runs to 22 residues. V was shortened by 8 bases and J by 2 bases, with 43 bases between the two germline ends. The germline CDR1 and CDR2 sequences are SQVTM and ANQGSEA.

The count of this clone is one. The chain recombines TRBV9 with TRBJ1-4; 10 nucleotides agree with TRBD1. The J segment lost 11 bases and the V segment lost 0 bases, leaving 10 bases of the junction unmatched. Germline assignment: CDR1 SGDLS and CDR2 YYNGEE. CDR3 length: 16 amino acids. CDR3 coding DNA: TGTGCCAGCAGCGTAGAGGGGACAGGGGACCTTAGGAAACTGTTTTTT. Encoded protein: CASSVEGTGDLRKLFF.

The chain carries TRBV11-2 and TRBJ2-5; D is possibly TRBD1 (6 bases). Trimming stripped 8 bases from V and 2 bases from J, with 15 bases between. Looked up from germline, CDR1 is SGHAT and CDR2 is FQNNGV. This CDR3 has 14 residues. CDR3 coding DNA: TGTGCCAGCTCCCGCAGGGGTTTTCAAGAGACCCAGTACTTC. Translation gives CASSRRGFQETQYF.

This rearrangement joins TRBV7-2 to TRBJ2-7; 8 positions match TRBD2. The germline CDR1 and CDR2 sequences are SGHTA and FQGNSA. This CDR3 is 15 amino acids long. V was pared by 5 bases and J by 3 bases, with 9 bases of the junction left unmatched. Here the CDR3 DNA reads TGTGCCAGCAGCGAGAAAAGCGGGAGTTTCTACGAGCAGTACTTC. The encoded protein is CASSEKSGSFYEQYF.

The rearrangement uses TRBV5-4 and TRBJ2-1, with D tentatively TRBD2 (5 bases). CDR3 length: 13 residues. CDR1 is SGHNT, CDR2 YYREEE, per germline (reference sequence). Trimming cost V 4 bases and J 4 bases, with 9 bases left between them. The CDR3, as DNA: TGTGCCAGCAGCCAACTAGGGTACAATGAGCAGTTCTTC. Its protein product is CASSQLGYNEQFF.

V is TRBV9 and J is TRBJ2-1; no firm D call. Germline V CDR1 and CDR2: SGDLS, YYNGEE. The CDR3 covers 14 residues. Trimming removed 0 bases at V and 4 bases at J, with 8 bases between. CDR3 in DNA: TGTGCCAGCAGCGTAGCTATTAGTTACAATGAGCAGTTCTTC. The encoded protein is CASSVAISYNEQFF. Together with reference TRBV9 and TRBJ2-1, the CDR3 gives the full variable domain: DSGVTQTPKHLITATGQRVTLRCSPRSGDLSVYWYQQSLDQGLQFLIQYYNGEERAKGNILERFSAQQFPDLHSELNLSSLELGDSALYFCASSVAISYNEQFFGPGTRLTVL.

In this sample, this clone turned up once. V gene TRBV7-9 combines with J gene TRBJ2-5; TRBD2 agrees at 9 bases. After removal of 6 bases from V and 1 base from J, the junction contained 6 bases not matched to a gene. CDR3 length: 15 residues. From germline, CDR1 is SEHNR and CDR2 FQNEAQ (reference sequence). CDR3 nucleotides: TGTGCCAGCAGTCGAATAGCGGGAGCCCAAGAGACCCAGTACTTC. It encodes CASSRIAGAQETQYF.

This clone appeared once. CDR3 DNA sequence: TGTGCCACCCAGGAGGCTTTCGAGCAGTTCTTC. Encoded protein: CATQEAFEQFF. This chain uses TRBV7-2 with TRBJ2-1, with a weak D call TRBD2 (5 bases). The CDR3 has 11 amino acids. V lost 10 bases and J lost 10, with 14 bases in between. Germline V gives CDR1 SGHTA, CDR2 FQGNSA.

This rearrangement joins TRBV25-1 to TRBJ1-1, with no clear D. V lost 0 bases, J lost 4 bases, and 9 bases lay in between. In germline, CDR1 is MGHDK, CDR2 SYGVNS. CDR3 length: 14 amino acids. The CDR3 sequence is CASSEYRVGTEAFF. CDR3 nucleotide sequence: TGTGCCAGCAGTGAATATCGGGTGGGCACTGAAGCTTTCTTT.

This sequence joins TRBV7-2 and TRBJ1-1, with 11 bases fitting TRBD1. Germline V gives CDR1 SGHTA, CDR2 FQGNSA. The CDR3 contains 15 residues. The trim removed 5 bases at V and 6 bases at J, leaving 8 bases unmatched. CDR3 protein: CASSARTGGDAEAFF. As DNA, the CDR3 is TGTGCCAGCAGCGCCAGGACAGGGGGCGACGCTGAAGCTTTCTTT.

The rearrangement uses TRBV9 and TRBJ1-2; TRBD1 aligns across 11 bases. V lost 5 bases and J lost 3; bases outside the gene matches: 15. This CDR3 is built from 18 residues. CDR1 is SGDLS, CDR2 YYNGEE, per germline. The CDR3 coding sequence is TGTGCCAGCAGTTCAGAGGATTGGACAGGGGGCAGTTACTATGGCTACACCTTC. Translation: CASSSEDWTGGSYYGYTF.

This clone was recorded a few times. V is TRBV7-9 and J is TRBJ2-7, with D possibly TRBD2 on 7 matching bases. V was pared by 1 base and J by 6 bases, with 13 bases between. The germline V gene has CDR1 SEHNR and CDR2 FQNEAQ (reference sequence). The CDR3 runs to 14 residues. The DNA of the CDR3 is TGTGCCAGCAGCTTAGTGGGGGGGCCGGGCGAGCAGTACTTC. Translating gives CASSLVGGPGEQYF.

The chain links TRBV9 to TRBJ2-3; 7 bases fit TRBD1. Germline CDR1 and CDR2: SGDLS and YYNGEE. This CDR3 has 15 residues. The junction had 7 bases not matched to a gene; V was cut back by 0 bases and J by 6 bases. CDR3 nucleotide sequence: TGTGCCAGCAGCGTAGTAGAGACAGGGAAGGATACGCAGTATTTT. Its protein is CASSVVETGKDTQYF.

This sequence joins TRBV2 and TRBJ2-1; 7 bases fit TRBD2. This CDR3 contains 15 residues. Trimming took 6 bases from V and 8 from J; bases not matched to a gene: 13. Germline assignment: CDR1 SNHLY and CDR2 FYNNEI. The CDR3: CASRVFAGVIDEQFF. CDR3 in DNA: TGTGCCAGCAGGGTGTTTGCGGGAGTTATCGATGAGCAGTTCTTC.

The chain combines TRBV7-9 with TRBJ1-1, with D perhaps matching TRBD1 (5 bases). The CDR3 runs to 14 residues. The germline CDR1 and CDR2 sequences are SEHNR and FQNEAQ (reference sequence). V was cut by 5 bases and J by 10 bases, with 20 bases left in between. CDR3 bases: TGTGCCAGCAGCCCAAGCGGGGGGTTACTCGGAGCTTTCTTT. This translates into CASSPSGGLLGAFF.

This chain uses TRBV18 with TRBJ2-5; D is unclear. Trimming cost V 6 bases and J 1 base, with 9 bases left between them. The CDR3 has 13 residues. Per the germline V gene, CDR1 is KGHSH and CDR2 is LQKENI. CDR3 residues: CASSPTLQETQYF. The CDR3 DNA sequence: TGTGCCAGCTCCCCTACCCTCCAAGAGACCCAGTACTTC.